Following are 32 T cell receptor beta chains from one sample sequenced in a study of blood T cell repertoires in COVID-19 (TCRdb year 2020). Library generation was performed with the immunoSEQ multiplex PCR assay. TCRdb limited this immuneACCESS table to in-frame rearrangements with V and J called. A share of clones is missing; checked studies link under half to unresolved V genes, and the rest is unexplained. This sample holds approximately 100,000 clones; approximately 93% were observed only once. Roughly 0.97% of the sample is taken by the ten largest. Sequenced material: peripheral blood. These receptors were collected from a man aged 60 to 69 with acute or convalescent COVID-19.

This clone has just a few counts. The V gene is TRBV19, the J gene TRBJ1-3; D gene ambiguous. Trimming pared 5 bases from V and 0 bases from J, leaving 5 bases between. CDR1 LNHDA and CDR2 SQIVND come from the germline V gene (reference sequence). The CDR3 contains 13 residues. CDR3 loop: CASSSGSGNTIYF. CDR3 DNA: TGTGCCAGTAGTTCGGGCTCTGGAAACACCATATATTTT.

V gene TRBV7-9 combines with J gene TRBJ2-7; 11 bases are shared with TRBD1. Germline lookup yields CDR1 SEHNR and CDR2 FQNEAQ (reference sequence). J lost 5 bases, V lost 1 base, and 10 bases had no gene match. This CDR3 region has 17 residues. CDR3 in amino acids: CASSLGLGGQGAHEQYF. In nucleotides, the CDR3 is TGTGCCAGCAGCTTAGGATTGGGAGGACAGGGGGCCCACGAGCAGTACTTC.

Worth noting for this clone: This CDR3 is also generated by other DNA sequences in the sample. J is TRBJ1-2 and V is TRBV30; 8 nucleotides align to TRBD1. Germline V gene data show CDR1 as GTSNPN and CDR2 as SVGIG (reference sequence). J gave up 4 bases and V 2 bases, and 3 bases lay outside the gene matches. This CDR3 comprises 13 residues. Written as DNA, the CDR3 is TGTGCCTGGAGTCCCGGGACAGGCTATGGCTACACCTTC. It specifies CAWSPGTGYGYTF.

V usage is TRBV5-1 and J usage is TRBJ2-7, with 7 positions matching TRBD1. Germline V CDR1 and CDR2: SGHRS, YFSETQ. Trimming at V came to 1 base and at J to 6 bases, leaving 1 base not matched to a gene. The CDR3 is 12 amino acids. The CDR3 is CASSLTGAEQYV. The CDR3 DNA sequence: TGCGCCAGCAGCTTGACAGGGGCCGAGCAGTACGTC.

The rearrangement uses TRBV5-4 and TRBJ1-1; the match to TRBD1 covers 12 bases. The ends lost 4 bases at V and 0 bases at J; junction bases unmatched: 4. The CDR3 length is 16 residues. Germline assignment: CDR1 SGHNT and CDR2 YYREEE (reference sequence). The CDR3 DNA reads as TGTGCCAGCAGCAGGGGACAGGGGGCGGTGAACACTGAAGCTTTCTTT. Translation: CASSRGQGAVNTEAFF.

This clone was counted only a few times. The chain recombines TRBV5-1 with TRBJ1-1; 7 bases fit TRBD1. The CDR3 sequence is 14 residues long. Germline lookup yields CDR1 SGHRS and CDR2 YFSETQ. The junction had 4 bases not matched to a gene; V was cut back by 4 bases and J by 1 base. This CDR3 is CASSQGGANTEAFF. CDR3 in DNA: TGCGCCAGCAGCCAGGGGGGAGCGAACACTGAAGCTTTCTTT.

The V gene is TRBV28, the J gene TRBJ1-1; perhaps TRBD1 as D (5 bases). This CDR3 is built from 15 residues. The V and J ends lost 1 base and 4 bases respectively, with 13 bases between them. CDR1 is MDHEN, CDR2 SYDVKM, per germline. CDR3: CASSLSTSGGTEAFF. The CDR3 nucleotides read TGTGCCAGCAGTTTATCCACGTCGGGGGGCACTGAAGCTTTCTTT.

V usage is TRBV11-2 and J usage is TRBJ1-1; the match to TRBD1 covers 8 bases. The junction had 5 bases not matched to a gene; V was cut back by 0 bases and J by 8 bases. Germline loops: CDR1 SGHAT, CDR2 FQNNGV. CDR3 length: 14 residues. The CDR3 nucleotides are TGTGCCAGCAGCTTAGAGGCAGGGGGCGGCGAAGCTTTCTTT. Protein product: CASSLEAGGGEAFF.

The chain couples TRBV2 to TRBJ2-7; 11 nucleotides line up with TRBD1. The germline CDR1 and CDR2 sequences are SNHLY and FYNNEI. The CDR3 runs 14 residues. J lost 7 bases, V lost 5 bases, and 7 bases had no gene match. CDR3 coding DNA: TGTGCCAGCAGTCTCTCCGGGACAGGGGGGGAGCAGTACGTC. It translates to CASSLSGTGGEQYV.

The chain couples TRBV29-1 to TRBJ2-2, with 7 bases lining up with TRBD1. The V and J ends lost 3 bases and 4 bases, in that order; junction bases with no gene match: 5. This CDR3 spans 14 amino acids. The germline V gene encodes CDR1 SQVTM and CDR2 ANQGSEA. Here the CDR3 reads CSVETTGLTGELFF. CDR3 coding DNA: TGCAGCGTTGAGACGACAGGGCTCACCGGGGAGCTGTTTTTT.

This clone was seen a single time. This chain connects TRBV19 to TRBJ2-1; 9 bases are a match to TRBD1. Germline CDR1 and CDR2: LNHDA and SQIVND (reference sequence). The junction had 8 bases not matched to a gene; V was cut back by 5 bases and J by 6 bases. CDR3 length: 15 amino acids. The CDR3 bases are TGTGCCAGTAGTGGGGGGACAGGGTTCTTCAATGAGCAGTTCTTC. Translation gives CASSGGTGFFNEQFF.

The chain employs TRBV5-6 and TRBJ1-1, with 7 bases lining up with TRBD1. The J segment lost 5 bases and the V segment lost 1 base, leaving 11 bases of the junction unmatched. Germline CDR1 SGHDT, CDR2 YYEEEE. The CDR3 sequence is 16 residues long. This CDR3 reads CASSLQLLTGRTEAFF. DNA of the CDR3: TGTGCCAGCAGCTTGCAACTCTTGACAGGGCGGACTGAAGCTTTCTTT.

This chain uses TRBV11-2 with TRBJ2-2, with a possible D match to TRBD1 (6 bases). Germline-derived CDR1 and CDR2 are SGHAT and FQNNGV. The V end was cut by 5 bases, the J end by 6 bases, with 13 bases between. This CDR3 has 14 residues. The CDR3 DNA reads TGTGCCAGCAGCGTGGTAAGGACAGCCGGGGAGCTGTTTTTT. Its protein is CASSVVRTAGELFF.

V gene TRBV11-2 combines with J gene TRBJ1-1; perhaps TRBD1 as D (6 bases). Trimming removed 5 bases at V and 5 bases at J, with 15 bases between. This CDR3 has 14 residues. Germline lookup yields CDR1 SGHAT and CDR2 FQNNGV. CDR3 coding DNA: TGTGCCAGCAGCCTTAGTACCAGGGGAACTGAAGCTTTCTTT. Protein sequence: CASSLSTRGTEAFF.

This clone was seen just once. The CDR3 region is CASSLAESYNEQFF. In DNA, the CDR3 is TGCGCCAGCAGTTTAGCGGAATCCTACAATGAGCAGTTCTTC. The V call is TRBV10-1, the J call TRBJ2-1; a possible D gene is TRBD2 (6 bases). The V end lost 5 bases, the J end lost 1 base, and 9 bases lay between the germline ends. The germline gives CDR1 WNHNN, CDR2 SYGVQD (reference sequence). The CDR3 covers 14 residues.

The rearrangement links TRBV19 to TRBJ1-2; D is uncertain. CDR3 length: 11 residues. V lost 7 bases, J lost 4 bases, and 7 bases lay in between. Germline lookup yields CDR1 LNHDA and CDR2 SQIVND (reference sequence). CDR3 in DNA: TGTGCCAGTACCGGGTTCTATGGCTACACCTTC. Protein product: CASTGFYGYTF.

The V gene is TRBV9, the J gene TRBJ1-2; tentative D call: TRBD1 (6 bases). Trimming removed 4 bases from V and 4 bases from J, with 20 bases in between. The CDR3 is 16 amino acids. From germline, CDR1 is SGDLS and CDR2 YYNGEE. CDR3 sequence: CASSLGRGAIGYGYTF. CDR3 nucleotide sequence: TGTGCCAGCAGCCTAGGGCGGGGGGCAATCGGCTATGGCTACACCTTC.

As DNA, the CDR3 is TGTGCCAGCAGCGCTCAACAGGGTGAAGCTTTCTTT. It codes for CASSAQQGEAFF. The chain uses TRBV9 and TRBJ1-1, with a weak D call TRBD1 (6 bases). With 3 bases removed from V and 7 bases from J, the gap between germline ends came to 10 bases. This CDR3 has 12 residues. CDR1 and CDR2 from the germline V gene are SGDLS and YYNGEE.

The genes are TRBV11-2 and TRBJ2-1; no firm D call. CDR3 length: 14 amino acids. V was cut by 7 bases and J by 0 bases, with 10 bases left in between. Germline V gene sequence: CDR1 SGHAT, CDR2 FQNNGV. The CDR3 protein is CASIRLDSYNEQFF. Here the CDR3 DNA reads TGTGCCAGCATCAGACTGGACTCCTACAATGAGCAGTTCTTC.

J is TRBJ1-3 and V is TRBV2; D not resolved. The CDR3 has 13 residues. V lost 5 bases, J lost 9 bases, and 14 bases lay in between. The germline V gene has CDR1 SNHLY and CDR2 FYNNEI. The CDR3 spells CASSPSLMITIYF. Here the CDR3 DNA reads TGTGCCAGCAGTCCGAGTCTTATGATCACCATATATTTT.

This clone was detected only a few times. The chain is built from TRBV5-1 and TRBJ1-6; D unresolved. With 7 bases removed from V and 9 bases from J, the gap between germline ends came to 20 bases. The CDR3 totals 15 residues. The germline CDR1 and CDR2 sequences are SGHRS and YFSETQ. The DNA for the CDR3 is TGCGCCAGCTCGAGGGAAGACTTACCGGCTTCACCCCTCCACTTT. The encoded protein is CASSREDLPASPLHF. The variable domain in full, completed from reference TRBV5-1 and TRBJ1-6, reads KAGVTQTPRYLIKTRGQQVTLSCSPISGHRSVSWYQQTPGQGLQFLFEYFSETQRNKGNFPGRFSGRQFSNSRSEMNVSTLELGDSALYLCASSREDLPASPLHFGNGTRLTVT.

CDR3 amino acids: CASREWSTEAFF. The DNA for the CDR3 is TGTGCCAGTAGGGAGTGGTCCACTGAAGCTTTCTTT. The chain joins TRBV19 to TRBJ1-1; D is undetermined. V lost 6 bases to trimming and J lost 4 bases, with 9 bases between them. The CDR3 length is 12 residues. The germline gives CDR1 LNHDA, CDR2 SQIVND (reference sequence).

V and J are TRBV11-3 and TRBJ2-1; 9 bases fit TRBD2. This CDR3 contains 15 residues. The germline gives CDR1 SGHNT, CDR2 YENEEA. The V segment lost 1 base and the J segment 5 bases; nucleotides outside the gene matches: 3. CDR3 amino acids: CASSLVLAGHNEQFF. The DNA for the CDR3 is TGTGCCAGCAGCTTAGTGCTAGCGGGACACAATGAGCAGTTCTTC.

The chain combines TRBV28 with TRBJ2-1, with 12 bases identical to TRBD2. This CDR3 region has 15 residues. The germline V gene has CDR1 MDHEN and CDR2 SYDVKM. The junction had 2 bases not matched to a gene; V was cut back by 4 bases and J by 4 bases. CDR3 nucleotide sequence: TGTGCCAGCAGTTCCGGGACTAGCGGGTACAATGAGCAGTTCTTC. This encodes CASSSGTSGYNEQFF.

This sequence joins TRBV24-1 and TRBJ2-2; possible D gene TRBD1, 6 bases. The germline V gene has CDR1 KGHDR and CDR2 SFDVKD. The CDR3 is 15 residues long. The V and J ends lost 7 bases and 3 bases respectively, with 14 bases between them. The DNA of the CDR3 is TGTGCCACCAGAAAGGGCCAGGGGTACACCGGGGAGCTGTTTTTT. Its translation is CATRKGQGYTGELFF.

The chain joins TRBV10-3 to TRBJ2-7; weak D call: TRBD2 (6 bases). The CDR3 loop spans 15 amino acids. The ends were cut back, 10 bases at V and 6 bases at J, with 25 bases in the middle. CDR1 is ENHRY, CDR2 SYGVKD, per germline. CDR3 amino acids: CATRDSAGTGSEQYF. As DNA, the CDR3 is TGTGCCACCAGGGATAGCGCCGGGACTGGTAGCGAGCAGTACTTC.

This clone occurred once. This sequence joins TRBV5-1 and TRBJ2-3, with 8 bases matching TRBD1. Per the germline V gene, CDR1 is SGHRS and CDR2 is YFSETQ. The J segment lost 6 bases and the V segment lost 4 bases, leaving 7 bases of the junction unmatched. The CDR3 extends over 14 amino acids. The CDR3 nucleotides read TGCGCCAGCAGCCAAACAGGGGGAGGTGATACGCAGTATTTT. Residues: CASSQTGGGDTQYF.

The rearrangement links TRBV2 to TRBJ1-1; 8 nucleotides line up with TRBD1. Germline trimming cut 7 bases from V and 9 bases from J; bases unmatched to any gene: 10. Looked up from germline, CDR1 is SNHLY and CDR2 is FYNNEI. This CDR3 has 13 amino acids. As DNA, the CDR3 is TGTGCCAGCACCGAACAGGGGGGCGGTAAAGCTTTCTTT. This encodes CASTEQGGGKAFF.

This chain uses TRBV18 with TRBJ1-5, with D hard to call. The germline V gene has CDR1 KGHSH and CDR2 LQKENI. V was clipped by 4 bases and J by 5 bases, with 9 bases between them. The CDR3 has 13 residues. The CDR3 spells CASSLEGDQPQHF. The CDR3 DNA is TGTGCCAGCTCACTTGAGGGCGATCAGCCCCAGCATTTT.

The J gene is TRBJ1-3, the V gene TRBV2; D is undetermined. This CDR3 comprises 13 residues. The germline gives CDR1 SNHLY, CDR2 FYNNEI. V lost 7 bases to trimming and J lost 0 bases, with 7 bases between them. CDR3 protein: CASTVLSGNTIYF. In DNA form, the CDR3 reads TGTGCCAGCACAGTCCTCTCTGGAAACACCATATATTTT.

The chain uses TRBV5-1 and TRBJ1-1; 8 bases map to TRBD1. J lost 5 bases, V lost 4 bases, and 7 bases had no gene match. This CDR3 contains 14 residues. Germline CDR1 SGHRS, CDR2 YFSETQ. CDR3 sequence reads: CASSTGQGITEAFF. DNA for the CDR3: TGCGCCAGCAGCACTGGACAGGGCATAACTGAAGCTTTCTTT.

The rearrangement joins TRBV18 to TRBJ2-1; tentatively, D is TRBD1 (6 bases). From germline, CDR1 is KGHSH and CDR2 LQKENI. V shed 10 bases and J shed 5 bases, with 15 bases lying between them. The CDR3 loop spans 13 amino acids. CDR3 nucleotide sequence: TGTGCCACCTTGGGCGGACAGAACAATGAGCAGTTCTTC. This sequence encodes CATLGGQNNEQFF.